This is a list of T cell receptor beta chains from one sample in a study of T cell changes during pregnancy in multiple sclerosis. Assay used: immunoSEQ multiplex PCR; TCRdb lists only in-frame clones, some missing. The sample has about 100,000 clones, almost 95% seen once. Sequencing used peripheral blood, obtained before pregnancy. The receptors shown here come from a female donor with multiple sclerosis, enrolled in a pregnancy study. The CDR3 runs from the conserved cysteine through the conserved F or W. D genes are given only for firm matches. The size of a clone is reported for some rows only, either as once, few or many, or as a class for expanded clones.

j_gene: TRBJ1-2; abundance: few; d_gene: TRBD1; v_gene: TRBV9; CDR3aa: CASKTGDGYTF; CDR3nt: TGTGCCAGCAAGACAGGGGATGGCTACACCTTC
j_gene: TRBJ2-7; abundance: -; d_gene: -; v_gene: TRBV7-2; CDR3aa: CASSTGAGGIYEQYF; CDR3nt: TGTGCCAGCAGCACAGGGGCGGGAGGAATCTACGAGCAGTACTTC
j_gene: TRBJ1-1; abundance: -; d_gene: -; v_gene: TRBV19; CDR3aa: CASRQGQSNTEAFF; CDR3nt: TGTGCCAGTAGGCAGGGTCAATCGAACACTGAAGCTTTCTTT
j_gene: TRBJ1-3; abundance: -; d_gene: -; v_gene: TRBV10-3; CDR3aa: CAISESNSHSSGNTIYF; CDR3nt: TGTGCCATCAGTGAGTCAAACAGCCATTCCTCTGGAAACACCATATATTTT
j_gene: TRBJ1-2; abundance: -; d_gene: -; v_gene: TRBV11-2; CDR3aa: CASSLGTPNYGYTF; CDR3nt: TGTGCCAGCAGCCTCGGGACACCTAACTATGGCTACACCTTC
j_gene: TRBJ2-7; abundance: -; d_gene: TRBD2; v_gene: TRBV19; CDR3aa: CASRKRLAGDHEQYF; CDR3nt: TGTGCCAGTAGAAAACGGCTAGCGGGAGACCACGAGCAGTACTTC
j_gene: TRBJ1-2; abundance: -; d_gene: TRBD1; v_gene: TRBV30; CDR3aa: CAWTTGGDGYTF; CDR3nt: TGTGCCTGGACGACAGGGGGGGATGGCTACACCTTC
j_gene: TRBJ2-7; abundance: -; d_gene: -; v_gene: TRBV27; CDR3aa: CASSDPRGAGRYEQYF; CDR3nt: TGTGCCAGCAGTGATCCGCGTGGGGCAGGGAGGTACGAGCAGTACTTC
j_gene: TRBJ2-2; abundance: few; d_gene: -; v_gene: TRBV6-5; CDR3aa: CASQNTGELFF; CDR3nt: TGTGCCAGCCAGAACACCGGGGAGCTGTTTTTT
j_gene: TRBJ2-5; abundance: -; d_gene: -; v_gene: TRBV5-1; CDR3aa: CASRQTGPQETQYF; CDR3nt: TGCGCCAGCAGGCAGACAGGACCCCAAGAGACCCAGTACTTC
j_gene: TRBJ1-4; abundance: -; d_gene: TRBD1; v_gene: TRBV6-1; CDR3aa: CASSEAGTGITNEKLFF; CDR3nt: TGTGCCAGCAGTGAAGCTGGGACAGGGATCACTAATGAAAAACTGTTTTTT
j_gene: TRBJ1-1; abundance: -; d_gene: -; v_gene: TRBV18; CDR3aa: CASSPLPPKMNTEAFF; CDR3nt: TGTGCCAGCTCTCCCCTACCCCCAAAGATGAACACTGAAGCTTTCTTT
j_gene: TRBJ1-5; abundance: -; d_gene: TRBD1; v_gene: TRBV19; CDR3aa: CASSIDRGTGGLQPQHF; CDR3nt: TGTGCCAGTAGTATAGATCGGGGGACAGGGGGCCTCCAGCCCCAGCATTTT
j_gene: TRBJ2-1; abundance: -; d_gene: -; v_gene: TRBV9; CDR3aa: CASSVWDNQQFF; CDR3nt: TGTGCCAGCAGCGTATGGGACAACCAACAGTTCTTC
j_gene: TRBJ2-1; abundance: -; d_gene: TRBD1; v_gene: TRBV30; CDR3aa: CAWSVGTGDEQFF; CDR3nt: TGTGCCTGGAGTGTCGGGACAGGGGATGAGCAGTTCTTC
j_gene: TRBJ2-7; abundance: -; d_gene: TRBD2; v_gene: TRBV4-2; CDR3aa: CASSQEGPGGSSYEQYF; CDR3nt: TGTGCCAGCAGCCAAGAGGGCCCGGGCGGGAGCTCATACGAGCAGTACTTC
j_gene: TRBJ2-1; abundance: -; d_gene: -; v_gene: TRBV27; CDR3aa: CASSWSGDNEQFF; CDR3nt: TGTGCCAGCAGTTGGTCGGGGGACAATGAGCAGTTCTTC